One sample yielded the 3 T cell receptor beta chains listed below, sequenced in a study of neurological immune-mediated disorders. TCRdb passed the 5' RACE reads through MiXCR, listing each CDR3 protein once. The profile shows around 70,000 distinct CDR3 sequences, roughly 5.5% of them singletons. The sample comprised PBMCs. These receptors all come from a man between 18 and 35 years old with multiple sclerosis.

This clonotype was counted at least ten times. The V and J genes are TRBV5-5 and TRBJ1-2; D possibly corresponds to TRBD1 (5 bases). The CDR3 length is 15 residues. Germline CDR1 and CDR2: SGHKS and YYEKEE (reference sequence). V shed 4 bases and J shed 3 bases, with 16 bases lying between them. CDR3 amino acids: CASSQAGTVYYGYTF. As DNA, the CDR3 is TGTGCCAGCAGCCAAGCCGGGACGGTTTACTATGGCTACACCTTC. The full variable domain, rest sourced from reference TRBV5-5 and TRBJ1-2, is DAGVTQSPTHLIKTRGQQVTLRCSPISGHKSVSWYQQVLGQGPQFIFQYYEKEERGRGNFPDRFSARQFPNYSSELNVNALLLGDSALYLCASSQAGTVYYGYTFGSGTRLTVV.

This clonotype has a handful of counts. This could be a read error, since a much larger clone is one nucleotide away. The J gene is TRBJ1-2, the V gene TRBV27, with TRBD1 as a possible D gene (5 bases). Germline values: CDR1 MNHEY, CDR2 SMNVEV (reference sequence). CDR3 size: 14 residues. Trimming took off 2 bases at V and 7 bases at J, with 14 bases between the two ends. This CDR3 reads CASSLQGKGLGYTF. The CDR3 coding sequence is TGTGCCAGCAGTTTACAGGGAAAGGGGCTTGGCTACACCTTC.

This clonotype was observed at least ten times. This chain connects TRBV7-2 to TRBJ2-7, with unresolved D. Per the germline V gene, CDR1 is SGHTA and CDR2 is FQGNSA. Trimming pared 5 bases from V and 0 bases from J, leaving 8 bases between. The CDR3 has 13 residues. The CDR3 here is CASSLISSYEQYF. CDR3 DNA: TGTGCCAGCAGCCTCATAAGCTCCTACGAGCAGTACTTC. Using reference TRBV7-2 and TRBJ2-7 for the parts outside the CDR3, the full variable domain is GAGVSQSPSNKVTEKGKDVELRCDPISGHTALYWYRQSLGQGLEFLIYFQGNSAPDKSGLPSDRFSAERTGGSVSTLTIQRTQQEDSAVYLCASSLISSYEQYFGPGTRLTVT.